Each of the 17 T cell receptor beta chains below was sequenced from the same sample in a study of cytomegalovirus exposure and HLA in healthy donors. A multiplex PCR was run with 60 Vbeta primers and 13 Jbeta primers. Repertoires were generated with immunoSEQ multiplex PCR, while TCRdb's copy carries only in-frame clones and drops some. The repertoire includes 100,000 to 150,000 clones, around 84% of them detected once, and almost 3% sits in the top ten. Specimen: PBMCs. The origin of the receptors is a woman in her late teens or twenties in good health and CMV-seropositive.

A single count supports this clone. V is TRBV2 and J is TRBJ2-2; a weak D match, TRBD2 (6 bases). This CDR3 spans 15 amino acids. The V end lost 2 bases, the J end lost 0 bases, and 7 bases lay between the germline ends. Germline CDR1 reads SNHLY; CDR2 reads FYNNEI. DNA of the CDR3: TGTGCCAGCAGTGAAACGGGAGCGAACACCGGGGAGCTGTTTTTT. It codes for CASSETGANTGELFF.

This chain links TRBV6-4 with TRBJ2-6; weak D call: TRBD2 (6 bases). Germline V gene sequence: CDR1 MRHNA, CDR2 SNTAGT. This CDR3 contains 16 residues. Trimming took off 0 bases at V and 0 bases at J, with 6 bases between the two ends. The CDR3 DNA reads TGTGCCAGCAGTGACTCGGGGGGCTCTGGGGCCAACGTCCTGACTTTC. Translating it yields CASSDSGGSGANVLTF.

The chain carries TRBV25-1 and TRBJ2-1; 11 positions match TRBD2. Germline lookup yields CDR1 MGHDK and CDR2 SYGVNS. The V and J ends lost 6 bases and 5 bases, in that order; junction bases with no gene match: 9. The CDR3 length is 16 residues. In nucleotides, the CDR3 is TGTGCCAGCAGACAGGGCCTAGCGGGGGGCGACAATGAGCAGTTCTTC. Its protein product is CASRQGLAGGDNEQFF.

The chain has TRBV6-1 and TRBJ1-6; D is undetermined. The V gene lost 3 bases and the J gene lost 5 bases, with 8 bases spanning the gap. Germline V gives CDR1 MNHNS, CDR2 SASEGT. The CDR3 covers 14 residues. DNA for the CDR3: TGTGCCAGCAGTGATGGCCAGGATAATTCACCCCTCCACTTT. Protein: CASSDGQDNSPLHF.

A single count supports this clone. The CDR3 DNA reads as TGTGCCAGCAGCTTAAACAGTAACTATGGCTACACCTTC. This translates into CASSLNSNYGYTF. The gene calls are TRBV5-6 and TRBJ1-2, with D unclear. This CDR3 region has 13 residues. CDR1 is SGHDT, CDR2 YYEEEE, per germline. The V end lost 2 bases, the J end lost 1 base, and 6 bases lay between the germline ends.

The V gene is TRBV2, the J gene TRBJ2-1; the D gene is possibly TRBD2 (7 bases). The CDR3 loop spans 18 amino acids. Trimming shortened V by 6 bases and J by 4 bases, and 25 bases separated the two germline ends. CDR1 is SNHLY, CDR2 FYNNEI, per germline. DNA for the CDR3: TGTGCCAGCAGGGGAGGGACGGCCGCCGGGGGCCGATACAATGAGCAGTTCTTC. This encodes CASRGGTAAGGRYNEQFF.

About this clone itself: The junction departs from the called germline gene at one end, perhaps through a read error. The V call is TRBV7-9, the J call TRBJ1-2; D is possibly TRBD1 (5 bases). This CDR3 spans 14 amino acids. Germline-derived CDR1 and CDR2 are SEHNR and FQNEAQ (reference sequence). In DNA, the CDR3 is TGTTCCAGCAGCTTAGCATCAGGGAACTATGGCTACACCTTC. Protein product: CSSSLASGNYGYTF.

The J gene is TRBJ2-1, the V gene TRBV5-1; possible D gene TRBD1, 5 bases. V was cut by 0 bases and J by 0 bases, with 10 bases left in between. The germline CDR1 and CDR2 sequences are SGHRS and YFSETQ. This CDR3 comprises 16 residues. CDR3 protein: CASSLDWGYSYNEQFF. CDR3 nucleotides: TGCGCCAGCAGCTTGGACTGGGGCTACTCCTACAATGAGCAGTTCTTC.

This sequence joins TRBV7-2 and TRBJ1-1, with a tentative D call TRBD1 (5 bases). V was trimmed by 5 bases and J by 0 bases, leaving 7 bases between them. CDR1 is SGHTA, CDR2 FQGNSA, per germline. This CDR3 comprises 13 residues. As DNA, the CDR3 is TGTGCCAGCAGCGAGGACATGAACACTGAAGCTTTCTTT. Translated, it gives CASSEDMNTEAFF. Using reference TRBV7-2 and TRBJ1-1 for the parts outside the CDR3, the full variable domain is GAGVSQSPSNKVTEKGKDVELRCDPISGHTALYWYRQSLGQGLEFLIYFQGNSAPDKSGLPSDRFSAERTGGSVSTLTIQRTQQEDSAVYLCASSEDMNTEAFFGQGTRLTVV.

The chain employs TRBV4-1 and TRBJ2-1; 10 bases are shared with TRBD2. V dropped 5 bases and J dropped 7; count of bases not matched to a gene: 8. The CDR3 has 15 residues. The germline V gene has CDR1 MGHRA and CDR2 YSYEKL. DNA for the CDR3: TGCGCCAGCAGCTTAAGGGTACTAGCGGGGAATGAGCAGTTCTTC. Translated: CASSLRVLAGNEQFF.

This clone was seen a handful of times. The rearrangement uses TRBV19 and TRBJ2-2; TRBD2 might be the D (5 bases). Germline loops: CDR1 LNHDA, CDR2 SQIVND (reference sequence). The CDR3 extends over 13 amino acids. V lost 9 bases to trimming and J lost 7 bases, with 15 bases between them. CDR3 DNA sequence: TGTGCCAGCTCCGTTAGCGTCGTCGGGGAGCTGTTTTTT. It specifies CASSVSVVGELFF.

The J gene is TRBJ2-1, the V gene TRBV5-4, with a tentative D call TRBD1 (6 bases). V was cut by 2 bases and J by 6 bases, with 15 bases left in between. Per germline, CDR1 SGHNT and CDR2 YYREEE (reference sequence). The CDR3 covers 15 residues. The DNA for the CDR3 is TGTGCCAGCAGCTTCAGGGGTGAGTACGGCAATGAGCAGTTCTTC. Translation gives CASSFRGEYGNEQFF.

This chain uses TRBV10-3 with TRBJ2-7; D gene ambiguous. CDR1 and CDR2 (germline): ENHRY, SYGVKD. The CDR3 runs 16 residues. The V gene lost 0 bases and the J gene lost 2 bases, with 14 bases spanning the gap. Written as DNA, the CDR3 is TGTGCCATCAGTGAGTCGGCCACACACACCCCCTACGAGCAGTACTTC. This codes for CAISESATHTPYEQYF.

The chain couples TRBV7-9 to TRBJ2-2; a weak D match, TRBD1 (5 bases). CDR1 is SEHNR and CDR2 is FQNEAQ in the germline V gene (reference sequence). V lost 6 bases and J 1 base, leaving 9 bases between the germline ends. This CDR3 is built from 14 residues. The CDR3 nucleotides are TGTGCCAGCAGGGCACAGGTGAACACCGGGGAGCTGTTTTTT. As protein: CASRAQVNTGELFF. The variable domain in full, completed from reference TRBV7-9 and TRBJ2-2, reads DTGVSQNPRHKITKRGQNVTFRCDPISEHNRLYWYRQTLGQGPEFLTYFQNEAQLEKSRLLSDRFSAERPKGSFSTLEIQRTEQGDSAMYLCASRAQVNTGELFFGEGSRLTVL.

This clone has only one observation. This chain joins TRBV25-1 and TRBJ1-5; possible D gene TRBD1, 5 bases. Germline CDR1 is MGHDK and CDR2 is SYGVNS. This CDR3 region has 14 residues. V lost 8 bases, J lost 5 bases, and 16 bases lay in between. The CDR3 loop is CASESTGWYQPQHF. The CDR3 nucleotides read TGTGCCAGCGAGTCAACAGGTTGGTATCAGCCCCAGCATTTT.

Only one count was recorded for this clone. J is TRBJ1-1 and V is TRBV2; D is undetermined. Deletions cut 6 bases from V and 0 bases from J, with 8 bases between. Germline V gene sequence: CDR1 SNHLY, CDR2 FYNNEI. CDR3 length: 13 residues. The CDR3 bases are TGTGCCAGCAGCAGGTTGATGAACACTGAAGCTTTCTTT. Its translation is CASSRLMNTEAFF.

This chain uses TRBV25-1 with TRBJ2-1; 11 nucleotides match TRBD2. Germline assignment: CDR1 MGHDK and CDR2 SYGVNS. Trimming at V came to 4 bases and at J to 8 bases, leaving 10 bases not matched to a gene. This CDR3 has 16 residues. The CDR3 reads CASSGRVAGGPDEQFF. The CDR3 coding sequence is TGTGCCAGCAGTGGCCGAGTAGCGGGGGGGCCGGATGAGCAGTTCTTC.